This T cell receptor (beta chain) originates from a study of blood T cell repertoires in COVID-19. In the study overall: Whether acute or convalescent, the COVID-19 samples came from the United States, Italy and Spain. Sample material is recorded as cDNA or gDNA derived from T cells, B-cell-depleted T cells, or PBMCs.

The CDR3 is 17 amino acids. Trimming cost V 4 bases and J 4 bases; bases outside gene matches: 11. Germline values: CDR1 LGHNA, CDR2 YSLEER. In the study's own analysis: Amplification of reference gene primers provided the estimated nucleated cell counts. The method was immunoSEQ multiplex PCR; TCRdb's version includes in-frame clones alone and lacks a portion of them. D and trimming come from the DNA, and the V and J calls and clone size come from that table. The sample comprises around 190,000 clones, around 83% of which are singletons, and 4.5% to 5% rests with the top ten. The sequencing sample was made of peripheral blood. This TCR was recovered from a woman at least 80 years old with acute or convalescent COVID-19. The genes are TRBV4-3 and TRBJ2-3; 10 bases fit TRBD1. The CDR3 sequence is CASSPQWGQGIADTQYF. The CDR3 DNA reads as TGCGCCAGCAGCCCTCAATGGGGACAGGGGATTGCAGATACGCAGTATTTT.